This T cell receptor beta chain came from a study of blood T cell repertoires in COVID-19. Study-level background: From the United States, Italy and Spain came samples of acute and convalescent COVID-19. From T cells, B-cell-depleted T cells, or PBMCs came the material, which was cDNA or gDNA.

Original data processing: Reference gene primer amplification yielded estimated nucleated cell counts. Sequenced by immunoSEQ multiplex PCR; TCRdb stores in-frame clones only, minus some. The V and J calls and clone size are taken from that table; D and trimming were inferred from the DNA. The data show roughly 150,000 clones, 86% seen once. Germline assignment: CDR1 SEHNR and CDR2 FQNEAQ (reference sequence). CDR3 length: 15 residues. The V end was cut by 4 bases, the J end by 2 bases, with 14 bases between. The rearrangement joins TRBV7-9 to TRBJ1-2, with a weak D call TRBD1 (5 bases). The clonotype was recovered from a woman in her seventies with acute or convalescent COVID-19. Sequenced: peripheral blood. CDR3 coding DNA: TGTGCCAGCAGCTCCACGGGCAGGGCAAACTATGGCTACACCTTC. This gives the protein CASSSTGRANYGYTF.